Listed below are T cell receptor beta chains from one sample, sequenced in a study of persistence of HIV-infected CD4 T cells. This table comes from immunoSEQ multiplex PCR, and its TCRdb copy is limited to in-frame clones, with some not included. The repertoire holds nearly 20,000 clones, 65% seen once, with 1.9% in the top ten. Their target antigens are unknown. This material consisted of CD4+ T cells sorted from PBMCs after approximately 20-hour stimulation, taken from a patient who received antiretroviral therapy. These receptors came from an adult woman with HIV who was CMV-seropositive. Each CDR3 is given with its conserved first and last residue. A D gene is named only where the DNA matches it firmly.

TRBV29-1	-	TRBJ1-6	CSVAGSQGSPLHF
TRBV7-2	-	TRBJ1-1	CASSLAGLDTEAFF
TRBV6-1	-	TRBJ2-2	CASSEVLNTGELFF
TRBV7-8	TRBD1	TRBJ1-5	CASSLQGGSNQPQHF
TRBV6-1	TRBD1	TRBJ1-2	CASSETGQGVYGYTF
TRBV5-6	-	TRBJ1-2	CASRPDGLYGYTF
TRBV6-6	-	TRBJ1-2	CASSYLTSSGTF
TRBV12-3/TRBV12-4	-	TRBJ1-1	CASSLVSSTEAFF
TRBV12-3/TRBV12-4	-	TRBJ2-2	CASSPGYGGELFF
TRBV4-1	TRBD2	TRBJ2-5	CASSQDGTRSETQYF
TRBV2	-	TRBJ1-1	CASSEFRGVTEAFF
TRBV10-1	-	TRBJ2-2	CASSGAAANTGELFF
TRBV29-1	-	TRBJ2-3	CSATKDSTDTQYF
TRBV2	TRBD2	TRBJ2-1	CASSEDLAGLHFF
TRBV12-3/TRBV12-4	-	TRBJ2-1	CASVQGVNEQFF
TRBV7-9	TRBD1	TRBJ2-7	CASSGRGQGRGEQYF
TRBV6-5	TRBD2	TRBJ2-1	CASTSGGAGVEQFF
TRBV12-3/TRBV12-4	-	TRBJ2-2	CASSLTGLGELFF
TRBV15	TRBD1	TRBJ1-6	CATTGTANSPLHF
TRBV6-5	TRBD1	TRBJ1-4	CASSPDRGYEKLFF
TRBV4-1	-	TRBJ1-2	CASSQGKGLGYGYTF
TRBV5-4	-	TRBJ2-2	CASSLTGRAGELFF
TRBV25-1	TRBD1	TRBJ1-2	CASKDRDGYTF
TRBV4-2	TRBD1	TRBJ1-1	CASSPGTGASNTEAFF
TRBV5-1	TRBD2	TRBJ2-2	CASREASNTGELFF
TRBV6-5	-	TRBJ1-4	CASRSRGSYEKLFF
TRBV30	-	TRBJ1-3	CASNRAGNTIYF
TRBV10-3	-	TRBJ2-1	CAISESGPPISEQFF
TRBV5-1	TRBD2	TRBJ2-2	CASSFPLAATNTGELFF
TRBV14	-	TRBJ1-2	CASSPGQRIDGYTF
TRBV11-3	-	TRBJ1-6	CASSLDHNSPLHF
TRBV12-5	-	TRBJ1-5	CASGLGRNQPQHF
TRBV5-1	-	TRBJ1-3	CASSLEVPGSGNTIYF
TRBV9	-	TRBJ2-3	CASSGDGGASRTDTQYF
TRBV5-1	-	TRBJ1-3	CASSRTRVAPGNTIYF
TRBV9	TRBD2	TRBJ2-5	CASSVAGLGQETQYF
TRBV12-3/TRBV12-4	-	TRBJ2-2	CASTPGGELFF
TRBV6-5	TRBD2	TRBJ2-1	CASRAGTSWSDEQFF
TRBV13	TRBD2	TRBJ2-1	CASSRPSGGAGEQFF
TRBV5-8	-	TRBJ2-5	CASSLAKETQYF
TRBV27	TRBD2	TRBJ2-3	CASSSPSGASTDTQYF
TRBV29-1	-	TRBJ2-3	CSVAGRPDTQYF
TRBV12-3/TRBV12-4	-	TRBJ2-1	CASSFGSYNEQFF
TRBV7-6	TRBD2	TRBJ2-7	CASSRRTSGGVSEQYF
TRBV5-1	-	TRBJ1-1	CASRGQLDTEAFF
TRBV10-2	-	TRBJ1-3	CASSESRGAGNTIYF
TRBV6-5	-	TRBJ1-1	CASSYRGVGGNTEAFF
TRBV29-1	TRBD1	TRBJ1-2	CSVEGQGTYGYTF
TRBV30	-	TRBJ1-6	CAWRYPTLPGSSPLHF
TRBV6-5	-	TRBJ1-1	CASASGQGEAFF
TRBV7-3	-	TRBJ2-3	CASSSRETDTQYF
TRBV5-4	TRBD1	TRBJ1-4	CASSSRGGDEKLFF
TRBV19	-	TRBJ2-1	CASSDLGFTEQFF
TRBV7-9	-	TRBJ1-4	CASSFQPSTNEKLFF
TRBV5-1	-	TRBJ1-5	CASSLLPGNNQPQHF